This TCR beta chain comes out of a study of T-cell memory formation after mild COVID-19. Study context: For the most part, TCR clusters were specific to one donor. Study outcomes and limitations: Some clones that responded were present in memory (sampled pre-infection), which suggests cross-reactive memory joined. Contracting clones from day 15 to 85 showed balanced CD4/CD8; later expanders favored CD4+.

Remarks on this clonotype: As yet, its antigen is unknown.

UMIs and sample barcodes were carried by the TCR alpha and TCR beta cDNA libraries that 5'RACE produced using constant-segment primers. TCRdb reanalysed the 5' RACE reads using MiXCR and keeps one entry per CDR3 protein. The sample has under 400,000 distinct CDR3 sequences, around 21% seen once. CDR1 and CDR2 from the germline V gene are DFQATT and SNEGSKA (reference sequence). Trimming removed 6 bases at V and 5 bases at J, with 8 bases between. CDR3 length: 10 residues. Sequencing used PBMCs or a T cell subset sorted from them (not recorded which). The chain recombines TRBV20-1 with TRBJ2-7; D is unclear. This clonotype originated in an adult woman who had mild COVID-19 (a few samples of this study predate the infection). Cell type and time point are not known. The CDR3 DNA reads as TGCAGTGCGCATTTCCACGAGCAGTACTTC. It translates to CSAHFHEQYF.